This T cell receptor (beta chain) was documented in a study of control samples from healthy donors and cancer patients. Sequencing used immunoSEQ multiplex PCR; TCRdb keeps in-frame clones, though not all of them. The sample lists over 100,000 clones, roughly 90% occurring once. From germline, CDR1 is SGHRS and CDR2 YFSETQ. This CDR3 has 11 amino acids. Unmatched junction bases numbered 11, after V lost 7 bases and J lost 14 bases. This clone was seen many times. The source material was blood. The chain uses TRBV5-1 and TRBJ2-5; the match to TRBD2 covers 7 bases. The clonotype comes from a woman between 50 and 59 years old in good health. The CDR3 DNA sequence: TGCGCCAGCCCCCGGGGGGTCTTCGTTTACTTC. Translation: CASPRGVFVYF.